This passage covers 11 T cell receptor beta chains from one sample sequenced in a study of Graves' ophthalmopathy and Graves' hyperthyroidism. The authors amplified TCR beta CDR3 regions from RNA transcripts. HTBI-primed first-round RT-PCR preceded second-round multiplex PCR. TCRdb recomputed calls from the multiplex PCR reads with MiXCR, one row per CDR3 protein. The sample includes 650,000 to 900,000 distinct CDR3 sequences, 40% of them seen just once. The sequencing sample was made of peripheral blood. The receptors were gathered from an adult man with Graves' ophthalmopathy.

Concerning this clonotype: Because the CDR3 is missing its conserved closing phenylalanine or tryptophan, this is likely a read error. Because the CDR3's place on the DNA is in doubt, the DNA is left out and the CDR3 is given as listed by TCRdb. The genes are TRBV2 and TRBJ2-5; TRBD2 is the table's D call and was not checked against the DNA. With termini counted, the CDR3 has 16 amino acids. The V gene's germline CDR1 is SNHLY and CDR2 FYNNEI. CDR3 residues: CASSEVPSTRGETQCL.

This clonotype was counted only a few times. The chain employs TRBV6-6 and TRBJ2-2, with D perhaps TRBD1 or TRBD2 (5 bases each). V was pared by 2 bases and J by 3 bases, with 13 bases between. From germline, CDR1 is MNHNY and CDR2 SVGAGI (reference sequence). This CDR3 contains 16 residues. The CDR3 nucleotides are TGTGCCAGCAGTTACGGGGTGCTGGGGGACACCGGGGAGCTGTTTTTT. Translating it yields CASSYGVLGDTGELFF.

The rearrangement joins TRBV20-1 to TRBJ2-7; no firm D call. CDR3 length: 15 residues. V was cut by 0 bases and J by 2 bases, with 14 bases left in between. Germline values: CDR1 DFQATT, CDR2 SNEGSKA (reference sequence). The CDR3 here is CSARDRLNKPYEQYF. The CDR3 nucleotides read TGCAGTGCTAGAGATCGACTTAACAAGCCCTACGAGCAGTACTTC.

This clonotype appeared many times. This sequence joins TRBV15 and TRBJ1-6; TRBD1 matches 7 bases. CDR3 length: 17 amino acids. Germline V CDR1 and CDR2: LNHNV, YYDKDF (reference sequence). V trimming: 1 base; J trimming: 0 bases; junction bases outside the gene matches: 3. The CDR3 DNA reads TGTGCCACCAGCAGAGGACAGGGAAGCTCCTATAATTCACCCCTCCACTTT. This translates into CATSRGQGSSYNSPLHF.

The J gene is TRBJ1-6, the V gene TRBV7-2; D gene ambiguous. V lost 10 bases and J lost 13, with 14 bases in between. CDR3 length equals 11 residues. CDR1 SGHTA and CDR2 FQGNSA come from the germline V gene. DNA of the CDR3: TGTGCCATCAGTCCGGGATCTCCCCTCCACTTT. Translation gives CAISPGSPLHF. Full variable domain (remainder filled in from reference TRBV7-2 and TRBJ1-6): GAGVSQSPSNKVTEKGKDVELRCDPISGHTALYWYRQSLGQGLEFLIYFQGNSAPDKSGLPSDRFSAERTGGSVSTLTIQRTQQEDSAVYLCAISPGSPLHFGNGTRLTVT.

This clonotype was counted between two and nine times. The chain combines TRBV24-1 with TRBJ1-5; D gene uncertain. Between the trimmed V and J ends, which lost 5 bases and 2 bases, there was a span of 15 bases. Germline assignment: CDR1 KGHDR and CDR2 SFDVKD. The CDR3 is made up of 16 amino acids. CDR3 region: CATSAPGDTGNQPQHF. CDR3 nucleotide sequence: TGTGCCACCAGTGCCCCGGGAGACACGGGCAATCAGCCCCAGCATTTT.

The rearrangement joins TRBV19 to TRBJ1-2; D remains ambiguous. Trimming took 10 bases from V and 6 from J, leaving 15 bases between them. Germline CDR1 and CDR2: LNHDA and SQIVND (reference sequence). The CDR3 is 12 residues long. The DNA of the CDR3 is TGTGCCACCTCAAGTGACGGGGATGGCTACACCTTC. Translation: CATSSDGDGYTF. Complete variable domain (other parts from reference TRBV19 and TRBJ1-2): DGGITQSPKYLFRKEGQNVTLSCEQNLNHDAMYWYRQDPGQGLRLIYYSQIVNDFQKGDIAEGYSVSREKKESFPLTVTSAQKNPTAFYLCATSSDGDGYTFGSGTRLTVV.

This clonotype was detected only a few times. The DNA of the CDR3 is TGTGCCAGCAGCTTCGGGGGTAATCGGCAGACCCAGTACTTC. It yields the protein CASSFGGNRQTQYF. The chain employs TRBV7-3 and TRBJ2-5; a possible D gene is TRBD2 (6 bases). The CDR3 covers 14 residues. V shed 3 bases and J shed 6 bases, with 14 bases lying between them. Looked up from germline, CDR1 is SGHTA and CDR2 is FQGTGA.

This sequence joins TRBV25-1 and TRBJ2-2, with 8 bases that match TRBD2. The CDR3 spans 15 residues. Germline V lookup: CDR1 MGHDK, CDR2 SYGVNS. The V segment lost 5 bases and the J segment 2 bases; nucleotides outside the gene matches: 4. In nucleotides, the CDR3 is TGTGCCAGCAGTCCCGGGACTAGAAACACCGGGGAGCTGTTTTTT. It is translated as CASSPGTRNTGELFF.

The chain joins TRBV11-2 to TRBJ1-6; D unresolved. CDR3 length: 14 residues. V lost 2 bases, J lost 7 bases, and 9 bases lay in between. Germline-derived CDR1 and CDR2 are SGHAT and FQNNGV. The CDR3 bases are TGTGCCAGCAGCTTACGGGGAAGAAATTCACCCCTCCACTTT. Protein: CASSLRGRNSPLHF. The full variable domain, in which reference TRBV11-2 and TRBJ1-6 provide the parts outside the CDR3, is EAGVAQSPRYKIIEKRQSVAFWCNPISGHATLYWYQQILGQGPKLLIQFQNNGVVDDSQLPKDRFSAERLKGVDSTLKIQPAKLEDSAVYLCASSLRGRNSPLHFGNGTRLTVT.

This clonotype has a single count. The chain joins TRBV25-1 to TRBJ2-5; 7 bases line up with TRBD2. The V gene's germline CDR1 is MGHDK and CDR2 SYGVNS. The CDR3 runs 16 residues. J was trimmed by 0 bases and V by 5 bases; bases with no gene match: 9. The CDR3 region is CASSFGLAVNQETQYF. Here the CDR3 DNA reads TGTGCCAGCAGTTTCGGCCTAGCGGTAAACCAAGAGACCCAGTACTTC.